This T cell receptor (beta chain) was captured by sequencing in a study of blood T cell repertoires in COVID-19. As for the study in general: The samples span acute and convalescent COVID-19 from the United States, Italy and Spain.

Per the study methods: For nucleated cells, counts were estimated from reference gene primer amplification. Only in-frame clones appear in the TCRdb table, and some are missing; sequencing was by immunoSEQ multiplex PCR. The DNA was the basis for D and trimming; V, J and clone size are from that table. The sample carries around 130,000 clones, 75% to 90% recorded once. V dropped 6 bases and J dropped 4; count of bases not matched to a gene: 7. CDR1 and CDR2 (germline): SGHVS, FNYEAQ. This CDR3 is built from 15 residues. Material: peripheral blood. This TCR was sampled from a man aged 45-60 years with active or convalescent COVID-19. The gene calls are TRBV7-6 and TRBJ2-2; 8 bases map to TRBD2. Here the CDR3 DNA reads TGTGCCAGCAGTTATATAGCGGGACCCACCGGGGAGCTGTTTTTT. This sequence encodes CASSYIAGPTGELFF.